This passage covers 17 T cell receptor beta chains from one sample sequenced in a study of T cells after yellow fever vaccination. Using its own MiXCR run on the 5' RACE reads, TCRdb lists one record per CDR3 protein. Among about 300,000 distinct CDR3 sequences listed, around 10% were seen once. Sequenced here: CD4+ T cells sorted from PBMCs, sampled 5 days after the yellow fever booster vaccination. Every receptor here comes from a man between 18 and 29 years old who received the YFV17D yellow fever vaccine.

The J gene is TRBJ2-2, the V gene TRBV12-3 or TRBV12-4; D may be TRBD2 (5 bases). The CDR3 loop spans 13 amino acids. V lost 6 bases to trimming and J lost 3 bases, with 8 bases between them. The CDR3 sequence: CASRRADTGELFF. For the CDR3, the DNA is TGTGCCAGCAGGAGGGCTGACACCGGGGAGCTGTTTTTT.

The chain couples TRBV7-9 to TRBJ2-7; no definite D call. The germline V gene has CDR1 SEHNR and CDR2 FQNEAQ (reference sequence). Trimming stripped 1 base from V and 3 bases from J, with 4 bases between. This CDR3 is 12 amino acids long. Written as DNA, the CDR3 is TGTGCCAGCAGCTTAGGAGTCTACGAGCAGTACGTC. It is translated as CASSLGVYEQYV.

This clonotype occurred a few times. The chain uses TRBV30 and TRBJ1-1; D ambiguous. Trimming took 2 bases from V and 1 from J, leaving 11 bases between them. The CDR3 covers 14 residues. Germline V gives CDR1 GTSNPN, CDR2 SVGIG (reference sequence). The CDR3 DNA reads TGTGCCTGGAGTTTCCTAAATGGGAACACTGAAGCTTTCTTT. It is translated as CAWSFLNGNTEAFF.

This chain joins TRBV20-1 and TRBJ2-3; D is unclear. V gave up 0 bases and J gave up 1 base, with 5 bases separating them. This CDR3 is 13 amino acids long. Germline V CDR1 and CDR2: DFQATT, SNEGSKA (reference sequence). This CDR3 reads CSAREHRTDTQYF. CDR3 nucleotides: TGCAGTGCTAGAGAACATCGCACAGATACGCAGTATTTT.

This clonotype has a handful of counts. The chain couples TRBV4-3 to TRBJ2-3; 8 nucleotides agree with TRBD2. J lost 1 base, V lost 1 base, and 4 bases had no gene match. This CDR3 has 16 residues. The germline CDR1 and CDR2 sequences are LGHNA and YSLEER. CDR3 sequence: CASSQGNSGGTDTQYF. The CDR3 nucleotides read TGCGCCAGCAGCCAAGGAAATAGCGGGGGCACAGATACGCAGTATTTT.

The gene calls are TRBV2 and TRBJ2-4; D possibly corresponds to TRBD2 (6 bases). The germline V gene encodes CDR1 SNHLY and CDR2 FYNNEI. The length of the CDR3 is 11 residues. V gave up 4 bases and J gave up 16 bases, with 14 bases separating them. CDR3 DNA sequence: TGTGCCAGCAGTGTGCGGGGTTTCGGTTACTTC. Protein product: CASSVRGFGYF.

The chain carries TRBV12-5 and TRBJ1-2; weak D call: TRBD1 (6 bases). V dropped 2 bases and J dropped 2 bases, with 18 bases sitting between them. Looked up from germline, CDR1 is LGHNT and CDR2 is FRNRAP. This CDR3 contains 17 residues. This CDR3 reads CASGLITSRGYNYGYTF. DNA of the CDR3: TGTGCTAGTGGTTTGATAACCAGCAGGGGTTACAACTATGGCTACACCTTC.

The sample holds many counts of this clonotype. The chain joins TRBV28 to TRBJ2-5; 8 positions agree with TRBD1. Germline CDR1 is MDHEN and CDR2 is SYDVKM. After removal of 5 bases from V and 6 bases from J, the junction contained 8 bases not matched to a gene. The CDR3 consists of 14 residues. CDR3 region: CASSRTGNLQTQYF. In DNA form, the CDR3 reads TGTGCCAGCAGTAGGACAGGGAATCTACAGACCCAGTACTTC.

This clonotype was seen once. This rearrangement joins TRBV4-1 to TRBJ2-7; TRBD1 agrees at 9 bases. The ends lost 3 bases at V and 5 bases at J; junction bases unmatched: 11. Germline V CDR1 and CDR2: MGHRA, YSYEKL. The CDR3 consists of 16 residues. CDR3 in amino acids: CASSQGGTGFVHEQYF. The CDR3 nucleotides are TGCGCCAGCAGCCAGGGGGGGACAGGGTTCGTTCACGAGCAGTACTTC.

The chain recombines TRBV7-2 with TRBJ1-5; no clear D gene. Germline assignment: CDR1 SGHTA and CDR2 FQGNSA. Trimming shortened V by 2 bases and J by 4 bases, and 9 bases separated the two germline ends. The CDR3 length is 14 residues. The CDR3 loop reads CASSLWIGNQPQHF. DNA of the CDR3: TGTGCCAGCAGCTTATGGATAGGGAATCAGCCCCAGCATTTT.

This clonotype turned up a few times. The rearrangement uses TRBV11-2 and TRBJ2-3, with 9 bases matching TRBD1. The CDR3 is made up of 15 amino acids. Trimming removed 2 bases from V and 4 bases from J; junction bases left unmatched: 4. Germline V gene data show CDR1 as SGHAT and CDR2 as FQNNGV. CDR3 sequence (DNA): TGTGCCAGCAGCTTAACAGGGGGCGTTGCAGATACGCAGTATTTT. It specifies CASSLTGGVADTQYF.

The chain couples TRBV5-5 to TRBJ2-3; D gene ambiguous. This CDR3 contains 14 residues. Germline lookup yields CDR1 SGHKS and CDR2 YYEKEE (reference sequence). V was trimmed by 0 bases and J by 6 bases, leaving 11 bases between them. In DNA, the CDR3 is TGTGCCAGCAGCTTGGCCTTCGCAACCGATACGCAGTATTTT. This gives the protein CASSLAFATDTQYF.

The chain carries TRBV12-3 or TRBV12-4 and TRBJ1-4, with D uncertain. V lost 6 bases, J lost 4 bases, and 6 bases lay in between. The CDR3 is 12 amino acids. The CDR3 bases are TGTGCCAGCAGGATTTTTAATGAAAAACTGTTTTTT. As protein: CASRIFNEKLFF.

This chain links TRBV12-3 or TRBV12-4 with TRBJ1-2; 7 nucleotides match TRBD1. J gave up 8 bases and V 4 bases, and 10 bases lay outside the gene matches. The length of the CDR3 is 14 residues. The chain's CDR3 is CASSSLAGGVGYTF. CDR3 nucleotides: TGTGCCAGCAGTTCCTTGGCAGGGGGAGTCGGCTACACCTTC.

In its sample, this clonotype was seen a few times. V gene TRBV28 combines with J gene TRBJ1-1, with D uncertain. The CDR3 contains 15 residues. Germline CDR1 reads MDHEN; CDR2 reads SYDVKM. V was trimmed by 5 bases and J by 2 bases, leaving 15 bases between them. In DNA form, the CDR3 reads TGTGCCAGCAGTCCTCTTTTACCGTTTAACACTGAAGCTTTCTTT. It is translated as CASSPLLPFNTEAFF.

The CDR3 sequence: CASSPGQRITDTQYF. CDR3 coding DNA: TGTGCCAGTAGTCCAGGACAGAGAATCACAGATACGCAGTATTTT. V usage is TRBV19 and J usage is TRBJ2-3; maybe TRBD1 (6 bases). Germline V gene lookup returns CDR1 LNHDA and CDR2 SQIVND (reference sequence). The V end lost 5 bases, the J end lost 2 bases, and 14 bases lay between the germline ends. The CDR3 spans 15 residues.

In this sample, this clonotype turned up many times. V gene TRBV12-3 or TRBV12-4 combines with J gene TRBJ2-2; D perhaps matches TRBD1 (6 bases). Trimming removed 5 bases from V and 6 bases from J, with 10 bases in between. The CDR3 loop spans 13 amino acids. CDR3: CASSKQGSGELFF. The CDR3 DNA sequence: TGTGCCAGCAGTAAACAGGGTTCCGGGGAGCTGTTTTTT.